One and the same sample provided the 12 T cell receptor beta chains below, sequenced in a study of blood T cell repertoires in COVID-19. Profiling relied on immunoSEQ multiplex PCR, and the TCRdb table lists in-frame clones only, not all of them. The data show 100,000 or so clones, with over 75% seen just once and under 7% held by the top ten. Sequenced input: peripheral blood. All receptors come from a woman aged 60-75 years with acute or convalescent COVID-19.

The rearrangement joins TRBV6-5 to TRBJ1-1; TRBD1 agrees at 9 bases. V dropped 2 bases and J dropped 2; count of bases not matched to a gene: 6. This CDR3 comprises 16 residues. Germline V gene sequence: CDR1 MNHEY, CDR2 SVGAGI. CDR3 DNA sequence: TGTGCCAGCAGTTACGGGGGACAGGGCTTTAACACTGAAGCTTTCTTT. Translating it yields CASSYGGQGFNTEAFF.

V is TRBV24-1 and J is TRBJ2-1, with a tentative D call TRBD1 (6 bases). Trimming took off 5 bases at V and 2 bases at J, with 9 bases between the two ends. Germline CDR1 is KGHDR and CDR2 is SFDVKD. CDR3 length equals 14 residues. The CDR3 protein is CATSGEGAYNEQFF. In DNA, the CDR3 is TGTGCCACCAGTGGCGAGGGGGCCTACAATGAGCAGTTCTTC.

The rearrangement joins TRBV10-1 to TRBJ2-1, with 9 bases matching TRBD2. The V gene's germline CDR1 is WNHNN and CDR2 SYGVQD (reference sequence). The V and J ends lost 6 bases and 5 bases, in that order; junction bases with no gene match: 5. This CDR3 has 14 residues. The CDR3 region is CASSGTSNDNEQFF. In DNA form, the CDR3 reads TGCGCCAGCAGCGGGACTAGCAATGACAATGAGCAGTTCTTC.

The J gene is TRBJ1-3, the V gene TRBV11-3; D remains unclear. The CDR3 contains 15 residues. Trimming took off 2 bases at V and 0 bases at J, with 8 bases between the two ends. Germline V CDR1 and CDR2: SGHNT, YENEEA. The CDR3 reads CASSLSRYSGNTIYF. The CDR3 bases are TGTGCCAGCAGCTTAAGCCGATACTCTGGAAACACCATATATTTT.

V gene TRBV5-1 combines with J gene TRBJ1-4, with a possible D match to TRBD1 (5 bases). V lost 2 bases and J lost 5, with 13 bases in between. This CDR3 region has 15 residues. Germline V CDR1 and CDR2: SGHRS, YFSETQ. CDR3: CASSFKTEPNEKLFF. CDR3 coding DNA: TGCGCCAGCAGCTTCAAGACAGAACCGAATGAAAAACTGTTTTTT.

V and J are TRBV28 and TRBJ2-2; TRBD2 matches 8 bases. This CDR3 has 18 residues. The J segment lost 0 bases and the V segment lost 5 bases, leaving 11 bases of the junction unmatched. CDR1 is MDHEN and CDR2 is SYDVKM in the germline V gene. This CDR3 reads CASSTIDLAGTNTGELFF. The DNA of the CDR3 is TGTGCCAGCAGTACCATAGACTTAGCGGGAACGAACACCGGGGAGCTGTTTTTT. Full variable domain (missing parts from reference TRBV28 and TRBJ2-2): DVKVTQSSRYLVKRTGEKVFLECVQDMDHENMFWYRQDPGLGLRLIYFSYDVKMKEKGDIPEGYSVSREKKERFSLILESASTNQTSMYLCASSTIDLAGTNTGELFFGEGSRLTVL.

Worth noting for this clone: This sample includes further DNA sequences coding for the same CDR3. V and J are TRBV5-1 and TRBJ2-2; D is uncertain. The CDR3 runs 12 residues. Germline CDR1 and CDR2: SGHRS and YFSETQ. Trimming removed 0 bases from V and 6 bases from J, with 3 bases in between. CDR3 region: CASSLGAGELFF. In DNA, the CDR3 is TGCGCCAGCAGCTTGGGAGCCGGGGAGCTGTTTTTT.

V usage is TRBV7-8 and J usage is TRBJ2-2; a weak D match, TRBD2 (6 bases). Deletions cut 5 bases from V and 5 bases from J, with 18 bases between. Per germline, CDR1 SGHVS and CDR2 FQNEAQ. This CDR3 region has 16 residues. The CDR3 DNA is TGTGCCAGCAGCCCCCCCCCGGGACTGCTAACCGGGGAGCTGTTTTTT. Translated, it gives CASSPPPGLLTGELFF.

CDR3 in amino acids: CASSFLGTNNEQFF. The CDR3, as DNA: TGCGCCAGCAGCTTTCTCGGGACTAACAATGAGCAGTTCTTC. The rearrangement joins TRBV5-1 to TRBJ2-1, with 7 bases lining up with TRBD2. The germline CDR1 and CDR2 sequences are SGHRS and YFSETQ. This CDR3 has 14 amino acids. V shed 2 bases and J 5 bases; nucleotides not matched to a gene: 4.

The genes are TRBV10-3 and TRBJ2-4, with 7 bases aligning to TRBD2. The germline V gene has CDR1 ENHRY and CDR2 SYGVKD. V gave up 3 bases and J gave up 3 bases; unmatched junction bases: 8. The CDR3 is 16 amino acids. The CDR3 reads CAISDQLATGKNIQYF. CDR3 bases: TGTGCCATCAGTGACCAACTAGCGACGGGCAAAAACATTCAGTACTTC.

The genes are TRBV19 and TRBJ1-4, with D tentatively TRBD1 (5 bases). The CDR3 loop spans 13 amino acids. Germline V lookup: CDR1 LNHDA, CDR2 SQIVND (reference sequence). V was trimmed by 7 bases and J by 6 bases, leaving 12 bases between them. The CDR3 is CASNKGSHEKLFF. In DNA, the CDR3 is TGTGCCAGTAACAAGGGGTCTCATGAAAAACTGTTTTTT.

The chain has TRBV18 and TRBJ2-6, with D maybe TRBD2 (6 bases). CDR3 length: 17 residues. The V and J ends lost 2 bases and 0 bases respectively, with 11 bases between them. The germline gives CDR1 KGHSH, CDR2 LQKENI. The CDR3 DNA is TGTGCCAGCTCACCATTGGGACTGACCTCTGGGGCCAACGTCCTGACTTTC. The encoded protein is CASSPLGLTSGANVLTF.